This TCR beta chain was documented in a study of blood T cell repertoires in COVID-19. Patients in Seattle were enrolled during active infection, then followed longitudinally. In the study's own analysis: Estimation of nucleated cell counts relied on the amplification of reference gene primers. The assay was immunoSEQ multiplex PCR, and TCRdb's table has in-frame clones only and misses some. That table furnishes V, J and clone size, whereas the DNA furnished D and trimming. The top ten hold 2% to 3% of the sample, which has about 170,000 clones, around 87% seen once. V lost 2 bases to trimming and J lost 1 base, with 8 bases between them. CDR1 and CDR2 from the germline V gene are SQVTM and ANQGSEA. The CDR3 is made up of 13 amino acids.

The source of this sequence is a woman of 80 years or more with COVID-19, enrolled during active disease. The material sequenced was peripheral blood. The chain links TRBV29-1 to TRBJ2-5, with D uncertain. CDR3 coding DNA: TGCAGCGTTGAAAGGTTAGCCCAAGAGACCCAGTACTTC. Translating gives CSVERLAQETQYF.